This TCR beta chain was found in a study of cytomegalovirus exposure and HLA in healthy donors. Overall study: A prior study identified 110 million or so unique TCR beta sequences from about 180 million T cells. Most genotyped donors, about 81% of about 360, had Caucasian-associated genetic ancestry. Overall study findings and caveats: Earlier analysis yielded a pattern in which most TCR beta V segments were productive about 90% or about 30% of the time.

Per germline, CDR1 MNHNY and CDR2 SVGAGI (reference sequence). V was cut by 4 bases and J by 6 bases, with 12 bases left in between. The CDR3 has 13 residues. 13 Jbeta primers and 60 Vbeta primers were used for the PCR. The assay was immunoSEQ multiplex PCR, and TCRdb's table has in-frame clones only and misses some. The sample yields 180,000 or so clones, roughly 76% seen once. This clone was seen just once. What it binds is unknown. This chain connects TRBV6-6 to TRBJ1-1, with no clear D. This TCR came from a woman under 30 in good health and CMV-seropositive. Sample: PBMCs. CDR3 in amino acids: CASSFGGSAEAFF. The CDR3 bases are TGTGCCAGCAGTTTTGGAGGGAGCGCTGAAGCTTTCTTT.